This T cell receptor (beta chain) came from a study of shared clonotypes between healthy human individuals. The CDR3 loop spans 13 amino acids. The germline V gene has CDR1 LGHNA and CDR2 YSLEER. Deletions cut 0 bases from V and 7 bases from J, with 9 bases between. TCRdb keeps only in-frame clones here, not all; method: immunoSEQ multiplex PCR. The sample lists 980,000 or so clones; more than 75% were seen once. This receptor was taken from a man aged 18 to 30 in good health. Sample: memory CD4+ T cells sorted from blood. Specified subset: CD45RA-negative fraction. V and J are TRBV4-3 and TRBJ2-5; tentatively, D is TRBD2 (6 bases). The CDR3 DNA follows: TGCGCCAGCAGCCAAGATCTCGGGAGGACCCAGTACTTC. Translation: CASSQDLGRTQYF.